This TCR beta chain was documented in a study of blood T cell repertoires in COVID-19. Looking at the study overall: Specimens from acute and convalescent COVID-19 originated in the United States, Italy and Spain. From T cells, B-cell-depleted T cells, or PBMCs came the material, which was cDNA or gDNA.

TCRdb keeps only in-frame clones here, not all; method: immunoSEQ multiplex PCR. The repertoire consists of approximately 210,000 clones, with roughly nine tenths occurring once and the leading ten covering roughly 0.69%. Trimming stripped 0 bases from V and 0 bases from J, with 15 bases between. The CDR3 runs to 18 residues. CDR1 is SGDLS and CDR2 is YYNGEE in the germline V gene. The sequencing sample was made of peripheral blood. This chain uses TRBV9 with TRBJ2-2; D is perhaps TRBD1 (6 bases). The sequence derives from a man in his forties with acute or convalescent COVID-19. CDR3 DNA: TGTGCCAGCAGCGTAGCCCCTGGGGGCAGGACGAACACCGGGGAGCTGTTTTTT. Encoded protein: CASSVAPGGRTNTGELFF.